This TCR beta chain was captured by sequencing in a study of blood T cell repertoires in COVID-19. Turning to the study itself: Collection of acute and convalescent COVID-19 samples took place in the United States, Italy and Spain. Nucleic acid was either cDNA or gDNA, and it came from T cells, B-cell-depleted T cells, or PBMCs.

Authors' analysis steps: Amplifying reference gene primers gave estimates of nucleated cell counts. Generated by immunoSEQ multiplex PCR, the TCRdb table keeps only in-frame clones and is missing some. Clone size and the V and J calls come from that table; the DNA yielded D and trimming. Of around 100,000 clones listed, roughly 80% were seen once; the top ten hold around an eighth. The clonotype was recovered from a man aged 50 or older with active or convalescent COVID-19. The sample was peripheral blood.

The CDR3 protein is CATPPGGAAVNTEAFF. CDR3 coding DNA: TGTGCCACCCCGCCAGGGGGCGCGGCTGTAAACACTGAAGCTTTCTTT. This sequence joins TRBV21-1 and TRBJ1-1; the table calls TRBD1, which could not be checked here. TRBV21-1 has pseudogene status. The CDR3 covers 16 residues.